This T cell receptor (beta chain) was identified during a study of shared clonotypes between healthy human individuals. Study conclusions and caveats: When naive CD4 clonotypes were compared across a few donors, approximately 5% were shared. Sequencing depth was expected to affect clonotype sharing among donors.

With regard to this clone: Its antigen is unidentified.

J lost 8 bases, V lost 4 bases, and 15 bases had no gene match. The CDR3 sequence is 17 residues long. The germline CDR1 and CDR2 sequences are MNHNS and SASEGT. Each replicate PCR on the sorted subsets used 200 ng DNA (about 30,000 T cell genomes). Source study methods: ImmunoSEQ output lacked quality scores and full-length reads, limiting matched filtering. The assay was immunoSEQ multiplex PCR, and TCRdb's table has in-frame clones only and misses some. V, J and clone size reflect that table, while D and trimming were determined from the DNA. The repertoire includes some 2 million clones, roughly 95% of them detected once, and 0.13% sits in the top ten.

The TCR sequence derives from a man between 18 and 29 years old in good health. Sequencing was carried out using naive CD4+ T cells sorted from blood. Subset indicated: CD45RA+ positively selected. This chain links TRBV6-1 with TRBJ1-4; 8 bases align to TRBD1. Here the CDR3 reads CASSGDRGGGAREKLFF. CDR3 nucleotide sequence: TGTGCCAGCAGTGGAGACAGGGGAGGTGGAGCGAGAGAAAAACTGTTTTTT.